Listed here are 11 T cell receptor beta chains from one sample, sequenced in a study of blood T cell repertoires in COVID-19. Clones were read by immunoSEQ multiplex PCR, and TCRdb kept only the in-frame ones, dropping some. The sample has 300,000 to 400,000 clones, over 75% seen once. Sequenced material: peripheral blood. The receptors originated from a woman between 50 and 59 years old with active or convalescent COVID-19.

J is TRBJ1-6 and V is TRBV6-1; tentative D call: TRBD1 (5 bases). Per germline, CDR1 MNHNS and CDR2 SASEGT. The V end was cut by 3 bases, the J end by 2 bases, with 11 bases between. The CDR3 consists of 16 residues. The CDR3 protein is CASSDRASPYNSPLHF. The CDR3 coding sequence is TGTGCCAGCAGTGACAGGGCAAGCCCCTATAATTCACCCCTCCACTTT.

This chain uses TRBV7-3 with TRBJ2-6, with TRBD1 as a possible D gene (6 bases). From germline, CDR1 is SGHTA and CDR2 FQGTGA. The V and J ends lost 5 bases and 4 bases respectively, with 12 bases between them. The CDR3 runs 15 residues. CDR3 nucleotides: TGTGCCAGCAGCGGCGGACAGACCGGGGCCAACGTCCTGACTTTC. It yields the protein CASSGGQTGANVLTF.

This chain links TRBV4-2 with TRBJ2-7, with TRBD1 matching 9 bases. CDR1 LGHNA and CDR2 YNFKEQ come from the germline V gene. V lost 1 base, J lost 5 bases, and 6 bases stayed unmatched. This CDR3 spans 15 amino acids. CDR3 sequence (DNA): TGTGCCAGCAGCCAAGTCCGGGACAGGGTTCACGAGCAGTACTTC. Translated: CASSQVRDRVHEQYF.

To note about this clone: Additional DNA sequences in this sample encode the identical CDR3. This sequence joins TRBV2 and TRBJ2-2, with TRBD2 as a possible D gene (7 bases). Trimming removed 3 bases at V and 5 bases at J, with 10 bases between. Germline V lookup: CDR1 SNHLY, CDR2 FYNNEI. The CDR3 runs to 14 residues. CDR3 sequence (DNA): TGTGCCAGCAGTGAGGGGGGGCGGACCGGGGAGCTGTTTTTT. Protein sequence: CASSEGGRTGELFF.

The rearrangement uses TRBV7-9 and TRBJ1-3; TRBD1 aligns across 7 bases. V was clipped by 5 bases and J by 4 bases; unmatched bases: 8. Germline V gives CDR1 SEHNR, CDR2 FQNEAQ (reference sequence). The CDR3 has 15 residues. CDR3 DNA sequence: TGTGCCAGCAGCCCAGACAGGGTATCAGGAAACACCATATATTTT. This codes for CASSPDRVSGNTIYF.

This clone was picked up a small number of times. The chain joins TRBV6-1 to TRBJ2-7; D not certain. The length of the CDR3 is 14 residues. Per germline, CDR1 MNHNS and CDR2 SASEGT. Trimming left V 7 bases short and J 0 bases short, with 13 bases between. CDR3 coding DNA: TGTGCCAGCAAAGACTCTCGAAGCTCCTACGAGCAGTACTTC. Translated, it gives CASKDSRSSYEQYF.

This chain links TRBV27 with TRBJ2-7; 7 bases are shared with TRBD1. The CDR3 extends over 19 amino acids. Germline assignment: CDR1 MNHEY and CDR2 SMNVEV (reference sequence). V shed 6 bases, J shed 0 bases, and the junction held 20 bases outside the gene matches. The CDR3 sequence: CASSLRGIAWGTVSYEQYF. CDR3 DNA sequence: TGTGCCAGCAGCTTAAGGGGGATTGCATGGGGGACAGTCTCCTACGAGCAGTACTTC.

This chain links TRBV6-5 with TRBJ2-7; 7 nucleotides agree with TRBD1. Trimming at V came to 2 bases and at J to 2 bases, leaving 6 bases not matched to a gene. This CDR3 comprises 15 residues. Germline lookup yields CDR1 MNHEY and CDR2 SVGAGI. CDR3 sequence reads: CASSYPGQTTYEQYF. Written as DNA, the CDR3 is TGTGCCAGCAGTTACCCGGGACAGACAACCTACGAGCAGTACTTC.

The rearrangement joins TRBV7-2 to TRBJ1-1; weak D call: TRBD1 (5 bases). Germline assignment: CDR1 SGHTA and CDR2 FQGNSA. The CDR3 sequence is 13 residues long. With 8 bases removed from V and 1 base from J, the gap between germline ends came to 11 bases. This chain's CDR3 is CASRLGGNTEAFF. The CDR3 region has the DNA TGTGCCAGCCGCCTGGGGGGGAACACTGAAGCTTTCTTT.

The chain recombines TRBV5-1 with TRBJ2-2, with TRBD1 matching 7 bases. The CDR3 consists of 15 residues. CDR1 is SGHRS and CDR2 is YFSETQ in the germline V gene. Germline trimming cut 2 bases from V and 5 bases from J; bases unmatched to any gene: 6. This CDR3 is CASSLSQTGTGELFF. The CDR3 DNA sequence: TGCGCCAGCAGCTTATCTCAGACAGGGACCGGGGAGCTGTTTTTT.

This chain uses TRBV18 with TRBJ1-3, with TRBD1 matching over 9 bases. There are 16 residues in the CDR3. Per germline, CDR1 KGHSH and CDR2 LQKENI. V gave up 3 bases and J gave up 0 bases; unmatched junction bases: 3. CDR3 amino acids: CASSPLTGGSGNTIYF. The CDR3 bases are TGTGCCAGCTCACCTTTGACAGGGGGCTCTGGAAACACCATATATTTT.